The rows below give T cell receptor beta chains drawn from one sample of a study of blood T cell repertoires in COVID-19. Data came from immunoSEQ multiplex PCR; TCRdb stores just in-frame clones and leaves some out. The top ten clones hold 4.5% to 5.5% of a sample with about 220,000 clones, approximately 85% of them seen once. The specimen sequenced was peripheral blood. The receptors derive from a woman in her 70s with COVID-19, enrolled during active disease. CDR3s include the opening cysteine and the closing phenylalanine or tryptophan. Each record gives: clone size, D gene, V gene, J gene, CDR3 length, CDR3 protein, CDR3 DNA. A D gene is named only where the DNA matches it firmly. Clone size is given for some rows only: seen once, a few or many times, or a class if the clone is expanded.

NA	NA	TRBV5-4	TRBJ2-3	15	CASSLVTQGTDTQYF	TGTGCCAGCAGCTTAGTGACCCAGGGCACAGATACGCAGTATTTT
NA	NA	TRBV5-1	TRBJ2-5	15	CASSAIGGTQETQYF	TGCGCCAGCAGCGCCATAGGCGGGACCCAAGAGACCCAGTACTTC
NA	NA	TRBV28	TRBJ1-1	14	CASSLGGKNTEAFF	TGTGCCAGCAGCTTAGGGGGGAAGAACACTGAAGCTTTCTTT
NA	TRBD1	TRBV7-2	TRBJ2-7	14	CASSLAGQGYEQYF	TGTGCCAGCAGCTTAGCGGGACAGGGTTACGAGCAGTACTTC
NA	NA	TRBV7-2	TRBJ2-7	18	CASSLATRLSGPSYEQYF	TGTGCCAGCAGCTTAGCCACTCGACTTAGCGGTCCCTCCTACGAGCAGTACTTC
NA	TRBD1	TRBV28	TRBJ2-7	15	CASSSTGEVPYEQYF	TGTGCCAGCAGTTCGACAGGGGAGGTCCCCTACGAGCAGTACTTC
once	NA	TRBV5-4	TRBJ2-1	15	CASSLAPGIGNEQFF	TGTGCCAGCAGCTTGGCACCGGGGATTGGCAATGAGCAGTTCTTC
NA	TRBD2	TRBV28	TRBJ2-7	15	CASSLGPSGRNEQYF	TGTGCCAGCAGTTTAGGGCCTAGCGGGAGGAACGAGCAGTACTTC
once	TRBD1	TRBV12-5	TRBJ1-2	14	CASGFSDRGYGYTF	TGTGCTAGTGGTTTCTCTGACAGGGGGTATGGCTACACCTTC
NA	NA	TRBV7-9	TRBJ1-2	13	CASSSQGPYGYTF	TGTGCCAGCAGCTCACAGGGCCCGTATGGCTACACCTTC
NA	TRBD2	TRBV5-1	TRBJ2-1	17	CASSGNLAGFGYNEQFF	TGCGCCAGCAGCGGGAATTTAGCGGGATTCGGCTACAATGAGCAGTTCTTC
NA	NA	TRBV18	TRBJ2-5	13	CASSPPAVETQYF	TGTGCCAGCTCACCACCGGCCGTGGAGACCCAGTACTTC
NA	NA	TRBV7-3	TRBJ1-2	13	CASSSGVVYGYTF	TGTGCCAGCAGCTCGGGAGTCGTCTATGGCTACACCTTC
few	NA	TRBV3-1/TRBV3-2	TRBJ1-1	13	CASSQGGVTEAFF	TGTGCCAGCAGCCAAGGGGGGGTCACTGAAGCTTTCTTT
NA	NA	TRBV18	TRBJ2-1	15	CASSPLSHSYNEQFF	TGTGCCAGCTCACCCCTATCCCACAGCTACAATGAGCAGTTCTTC
NA	TRBD2	TRBV5-1	TRBJ2-5	17	CASSLALPGTRVETQYF	TGCGCCAGCAGCTTGGCTTTACCCGGGACTAGGGTAGAGACCCAGTACTTC
NA	NA	TRBV12-3/TRBV12-4	TRBJ1-5	13	CASRPSDNQPQHF	TGTGCCAGCAGACCTAGCGATAATCAGCCCCAGCATTTT
NA	NA	TRBV28	TRBJ2-3	16	CASSGAGARGTDTQYF	TGTGCCAGCAGTGGCGCTGGGGCTCGGGGCACAGATACGCAGTATTTT
NA	TRBD2	TRBV28	TRBJ2-7	15	CASSTRLAGTYEQYF	TGTGCCAGCAGTACGAGACTAGCGGGGACCTACGAGCAGTACTTC
NA	NA	TRBV10-1	TRBJ1-1	14	CARLRSETATEAFF	TGCGCTAGATTAAGGTCCGAGACAGCCACTGAAGCTTTCTTT
NA	NA	TRBV2	TRBJ2-3	15	CASNRLGGGTDTQYF	TGTGCCAGCAATCGACTCGGGGGAGGAACAGATACGCAGTATTTT
NA	TRBD2	TRBV9	TRBJ2-3	17	CASSVMTSGSGTDTQYF	TGTGCCAGCAGCGTTATGACTAGCGGGAGTGGGACAGATACGCAGTATTTT
NA	TRBD2	TRBV27	TRBJ2-1	15	CASSPWGGLYNEQFF	TGTGCCAGCAGTCCCTGGGGAGGGTTATACAATGAGCAGTTCTTC
NA	TRBD2	TRBV11-2	TRBJ2-3	14	CASTLAGATDTQYF	TGTGCCAGCACCCTAGCGGGAGCCACAGATACGCAGTATTTT
NA	NA	TRBV5-1	TRBJ1-6	13	CPTNDGGNSPLHF	TGCCCCACCAACGACGGGGGGAATTCACCCCTCCACTTT
NA	NA	TRBV19	TRBJ2-3	13	CASRQDPTDTQYF	TGTGCCAGTCGACAGGACCCCACAGATACGCAGTATTTT
NA	TRBD1	TRBV6-2/TRBV6-3	TRBJ1-5	16	CASSSMTGNSNQPQHF	TGTGCCAGCAGTTCCATGACAGGGAACAGCAATCAGCCCCAGCATTTT
NA	NA	TRBV4-3	TRBJ2-1	14	CASSFGVSYNEQFF	TGCGCCAGCAGCTTCGGGGTGTCCTACAATGAGCAGTTCTTC
few	NA	TRBV5-1	TRBJ1-1	13	CASSFFEATEAFF	TGCGCCAGCAGCTTCTTCGAGGCGACTGAAGCTTTCTTT
NA	NA	TRBV5-6	TRBJ1-6	14	CASSRDNYNSPLHF	TGTGCCAGCAGCAGGGACAACTATAATTCACCCCTCCACTTT
NA	NA	TRBV11-1	TRBJ1-1	13	CASSFGLGTEAFF	TGTGCCAGCAGCTTTGGCCTCGGGACAGAAGCTTTCTTT
NA	NA	TRBV28	TRBJ1-5	13	CASSWGVNQPQHF	TGTGCCAGCAGCTGGGGGGTAAATCAGCCCCAGCATTTT
few	NA	TRBV7-6	TRBJ2-1	14	CASSLGHLLSEQFF	TGTGCCAGCAGCTTAGGACACCTTCTCTCTGAGCAGTTCTTC
NA	TRBD1	TRBV29-1	TRBJ1-5	14	CSVVGDSEGQPQHF	TGCAGCGTTGTGGGGGACAGCGAGGGTCAGCCCCAGCATTTT
once	NA	TRBV4-1	TRBJ1-2	15	CASSPASMAGSGYTF	TGCGCCAGCAGCCCCGCGTCGATGGCCGGGTCTGGCTACACCTTC
NA	NA	TRBV2	TRBJ1-5	14	CASTRSDSNQPQHF	TGTGCCAGCACACGGAGCGATAGCAATCAGCCCCAGCATTTT
NA	NA	TRBV4-1	TRBJ2-6	16	CASSHLTSSGANVLTF	TGCGCCAGCAGCCATCTCACAAGCTCTGGGGCCAACGTCCTGACTTTC
NA	NA	TRBV7-9	TRBJ2-5	16	CASSFGLSIAQETQYF	TGTGCCAGCAGCTTTGGACTTAGCATCGCTCAAGAGACCCAGTACTTC
NA	NA	TRBV28	TRBJ1-1	11	CASLTAGPAFF	TGTGCCAGCTTAACAGCGGGCCCAGCTTTCTTT
NA	NA	TRBV12-3/TRBV12-4	TRBJ1-3	13	CASSINSGNTIYF	TGTGCCAGCAGTATAAACTCTGGAAACACCATATATTTT
NA	TRBD1	TRBV7-2	TRBJ1-3	16	CASSRQGGSSGNTIYF	TGTGCCAGCAGCCGCCAGGGGGGCAGCTCTGGAAACACCATATATTTT
once	NA	TRBV18	TRBJ1-6	16	CASSLTRQQGNSPLHF	TGTGCCAGCTCGCTCACTCGACAGCAGGGTAATTCACCCCTCCACTTT
NA	TRBD1	TRBV19	TRBJ1-5	14	CASSRGQGNQPQHF	TGTGCCAGTAGTCGGGGACAGGGCAATCAGCCCCAGCATTTT
NA	NA	TRBV3-1/TRBV3-2	TRBJ1-2	13	CASSHQVNYGYTF	TGTGCCAGCAGCCATCAGGTTAACTATGGCTACACCTTC
NA	NA	TRBV6-5	TRBJ1-1	12	CASSYPGRGAFF	TGTGCCAGCAGTTACCCCGGAAGGGGAGCTTTCTTT
NA	TRBD1	TRBV18	TRBJ1-5	15	CASSPKGQPTQPQHF	TGTGCCAGCTCTCCCAAGGGACAGCCGACCCAGCCCCAGCATTTT
NA	TRBD2	TRBV7-8	TRBJ2-7	15	CASSLTGTTSHEQYF	TGTGCCAGCAGCTTAACCGGGACTACCTCACACGAGCAGTACTTC
NA	TRBD1	TRBV2	TRBJ2-7	14	CASGQGQVLAEQYF	TGTGCCAGCGGCCAAGGACAGGTTCTGGCCGAGCAGTACTTC
few	NA	TRBV5-4	TRBJ2-5	14	CASSFGETQETQYF	TGTGCCAGCAGCTTTGGGGAGACTCAAGAGACCCAGTACTTC
NA	NA	TRBV2	TRBJ2-1	13	CASSGSTYNEQFF	TGTGCCAGCAGTGGTTCCACCTACAATGAGCAGTTCTTC
NA	NA	TRBV2	TRBJ2-7	14	CASNRDTQSYEQYF	TGTGCCAGCAACCGGGACACCCAATCCTACGAGCAGTACTTC
NA	NA	TRBV3-1/TRBV3-2	TRBJ1-1	14	CASSRLGGVTEAFF	TGTGCCAGCAGCCGGTTGGGAGGGGTCACTGAAGCTTTCTTT
NA	TRBD1	TRBV9	TRBJ1-6	15	CASSVGGQGYSPLHF	TGTGCCAGCAGCGTAGGGGGACAGGGATATTCACCCCTCCACTTT
NA	TRBD2	TRBV12-3/TRBV12-4	TRBJ2-7	13	CASSLGLAGEQYF	TGTGCCAGCAGTTTAGGACTAGCTGGCGAGCAGTACTTC
NA	NA	TRBV24-1	TRBJ1-4	17	CATSDPAGGSTNEKLFF	TGTGCCACCAGTGATCCAGCCGGCGGGAGTACTAATGAAAAACTGTTTTTT
NA	NA	TRBV28	TRBJ1-2	14	CASSFSGRNYGYTF	TGTGCCAGCAGTTTTTCGGGAAGAAACTATGGCTACACCTTC
NA	NA	TRBV28	TRBJ2-7	15	CASSSPTATNYEQYF	TGTGCCAGCAGTTCCCCGACAGCCACTAACTACGAGCAGTACTTC